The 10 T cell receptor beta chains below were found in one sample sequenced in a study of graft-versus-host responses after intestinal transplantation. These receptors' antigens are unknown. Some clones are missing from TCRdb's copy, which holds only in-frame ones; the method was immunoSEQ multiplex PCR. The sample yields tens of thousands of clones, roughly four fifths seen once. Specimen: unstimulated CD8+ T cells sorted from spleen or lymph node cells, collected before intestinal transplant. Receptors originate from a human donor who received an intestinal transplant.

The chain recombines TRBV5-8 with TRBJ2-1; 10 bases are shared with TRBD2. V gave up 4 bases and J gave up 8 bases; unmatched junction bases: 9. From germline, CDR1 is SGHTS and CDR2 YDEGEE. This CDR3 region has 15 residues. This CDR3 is CASSDEREGPDEQFF. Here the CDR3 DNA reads TGTGCCAGCAGCGACGAGCGGGAGGGTCCTGATGAGCAGTTCTTC. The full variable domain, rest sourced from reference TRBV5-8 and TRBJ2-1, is EAGVTQSPTHLIKTRGQQATLRCSPISGHTSVYWYQQALGLGLQFLLWYDEGEERNRGNFPPRFSGRQFPNYSSELNVNALELEDSALYLCASSDEREGPDEQFFGPGTRLTVL.

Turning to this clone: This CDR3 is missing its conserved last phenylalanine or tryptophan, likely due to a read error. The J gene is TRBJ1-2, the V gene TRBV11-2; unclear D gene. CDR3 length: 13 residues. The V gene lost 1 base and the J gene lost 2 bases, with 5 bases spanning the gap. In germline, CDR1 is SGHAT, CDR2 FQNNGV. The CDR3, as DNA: TGTGCCAGCAGCTTAGGGCGGAACTATGGCTACACCCTC. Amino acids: CASSLGRNYGYTL.

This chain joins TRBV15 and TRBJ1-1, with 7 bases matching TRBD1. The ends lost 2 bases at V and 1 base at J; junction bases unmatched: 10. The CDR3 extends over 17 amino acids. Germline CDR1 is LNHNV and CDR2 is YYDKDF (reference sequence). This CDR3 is CATSRPNRQGGNTEAFF. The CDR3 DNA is TGTGCCACCAGCAGACCAAACAGGCAGGGGGGGAACACTGAAGCTTTCTTT.

CDR3 in DNA: TGTGCCAGCAGTTTAGGGGCACAGGCTCTTACGCAGTATTTT. This translates into CASSLGAQALTQYF. The chain carries TRBV27 and TRBJ2-3; D perhaps matches TRBD1 (5 bases). Germline lookup yields CDR1 MNHEY and CDR2 SMNVEV (reference sequence). This CDR3 spans 14 amino acids. Trimming stripped 2 bases from V and 8 bases from J, with 14 bases between.

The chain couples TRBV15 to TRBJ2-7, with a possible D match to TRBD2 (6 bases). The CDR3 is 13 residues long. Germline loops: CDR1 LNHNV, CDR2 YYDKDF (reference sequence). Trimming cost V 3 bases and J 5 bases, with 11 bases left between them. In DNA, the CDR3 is TGTGCCACCAGCAGGGACCGGGGGAACGAGCAGTACTTC. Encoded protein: CATSRDRGNEQYF.

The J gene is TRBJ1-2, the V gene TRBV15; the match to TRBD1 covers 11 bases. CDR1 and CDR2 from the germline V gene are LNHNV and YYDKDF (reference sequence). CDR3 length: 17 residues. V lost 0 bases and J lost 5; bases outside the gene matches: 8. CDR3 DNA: TGTGCCACCAGCAGAGATCGGGACAGGGGGGTTTTTTATGGCTACACCTTC. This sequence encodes CATSRDRDRGVFYGYTF.

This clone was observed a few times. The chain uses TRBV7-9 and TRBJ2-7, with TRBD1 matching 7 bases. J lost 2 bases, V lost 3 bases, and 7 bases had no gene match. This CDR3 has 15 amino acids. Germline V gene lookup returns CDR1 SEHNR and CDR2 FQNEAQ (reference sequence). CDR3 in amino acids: CASSLSGGLAYEQYF. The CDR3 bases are TGTGCCAGCAGCTTGTCAGGGGGTCTGGCCTACGAGCAGTACTTC.

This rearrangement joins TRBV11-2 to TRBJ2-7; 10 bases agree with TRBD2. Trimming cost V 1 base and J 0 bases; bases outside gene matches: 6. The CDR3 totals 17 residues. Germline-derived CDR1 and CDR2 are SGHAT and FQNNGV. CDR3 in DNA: TGTGCCAGCAGCTTAGCTAGCGGGGGCCTAAGCTCCTACGAGCAGTACTTC. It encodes CASSLASGGLSSYEQYF.

CDR3 sequence reads: CASSDSPGSNEQFF. DNA of the CDR3: TGTGCCAGCAGTGACTCGCCGGGAAGCAATGAGCAGTTCTTC. The chain combines TRBV6-4 with TRBJ2-1; D may be TRBD2 (5 bases). V lost 0 bases, J lost 6 bases, and 9 bases lay in between. The germline V gene has CDR1 MRHNA and CDR2 SNTAGT. This CDR3 has 14 residues.

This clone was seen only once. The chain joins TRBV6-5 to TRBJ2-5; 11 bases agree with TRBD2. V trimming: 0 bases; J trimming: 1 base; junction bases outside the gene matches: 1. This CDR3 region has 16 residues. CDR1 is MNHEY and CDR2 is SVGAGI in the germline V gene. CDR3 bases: TGTGCCAGCAGTTACTCCGGGACTAGCGGCCAAGAGACCCAGTACTTC. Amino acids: CASSYSGTSGQETQYF.